The clone carrying this T cell receptor (beta chain) was seen only a few times. The antigen remains unidentified. 60 Vbeta and 13 Jbeta primers were used in PCR. How the authors handled the data: In a later analysis, around 10 million of tens of millions of unique beta chains occurred in at least two donors. TCRdb keeps only in-frame clones here, not all; method: immunoSEQ multiplex PCR. V, J and clone size are those of that table, while D and trimming were read from the DNA. The sample has just under 45,000 clones, around 53% seen once. The sample originates from a study of cytomegalovirus exposure and HLA in healthy donors. Study findings and constraints: When analyzed later, the rates of TCR association showed variation by HLA locus, with DRB1 the most and HLA-C the fewest.

Germline CDR1 reads SGHRS; CDR2 reads YFSETQ. V was pared by 1 base and J by 2 bases, with 9 bases between. The CDR3 is 14 amino acids. The chain links TRBV5-1 to TRBJ2-5; D possibly corresponds to TRBD1 (6 bases). The sequence derives from a man aged 55-75 years in good health and CMV-seronegative. The sample consisted of PBMCs. The CDR3 protein is CASSLTGSQETQYF. The CDR3 bases are TGCGCCAGCAGCTTGACAGGGAGTCAAGAGACCCAGTACTTC.